Each of the 4 T cell receptor beta chains below was sequenced from the same sample in a study of metastatic and nonmetastatic thyroid tumors. All patients were treatment-naive before thyroid surgery. TCRdb reassembled clones from the PCR reads with MiXCR. The data hold tens of thousands of clones, with 18% observed a single time. The sample comprised adjacent normal tissue. These receptors all stem from a male donor with papillary thyroid cancer or a benign thyroid nodule (not recorded which). Some clones in this sample may be carry-over from other donors' samples.

This clone showed up many times. The sample carries other DNA sequences with the same CDR3. This chain links TRBV27 with TRBJ1-4; D is perhaps TRBD1 (5 bases). The CDR3 has 14 amino acids. The V gene's germline CDR1 is MNHEY and CDR2 SMNVEV (reference sequence). V lost 3 bases and J lost 5, with 10 bases in between. The CDR3 nucleotides are TGTGCCAGCAGTTTTACAGGAGAAAATGAAAAACTGTTTTTT. Translation gives CASSFTGENEKLFF.

Ten or more counts support this clone. The chain has TRBV6-5 and TRBJ2-7, with TRBD2 matching over 10 bases. The CDR3 loop spans 16 amino acids. The germline CDR1 and CDR2 sequences are MNHEY and SVGAGI. V lost 2 bases, J lost 4 bases, and 8 bases stayed unmatched. The DNA of the CDR3 is TGTGCCAGCAGTTACACCCAACTAGCGGGGAATTACGAGCAGTACTTC. Protein: CASSYTQLAGNYEQYF.

This clone was recorded at least ten times. V usage is TRBV18 and J usage is TRBJ2-2; the D is unclear. The CDR3 has 13 amino acids. The V end was cut by 3 bases, the J end by 5 bases, with 7 bases between. CDR1 and CDR2 (germline): KGHSH, LQKENI. CDR3 DNA sequence: TGTGCCAGCTCACCCTCGACTACCGGGGAGCTGTTTTTT. Translated, it gives CASSPSTTGELFF.

By proportion, this clone is medium-sized (0.01 to 0.1%). The rearrangement uses TRBV30 and TRBJ1-2, with D uncertain. The CDR3 consists of 14 residues. The germline V and J ends were trimmed by 3 bases and 0 bases, with 11 bases remaining between them. Germline V CDR1 and CDR2: GTSNPN, SVGIG (reference sequence). For the CDR3, the DNA is TGTGCCTGGAGGTCAAAGGGCACTAACTATGGCTACACCTTC. Its protein is CAWRSKGTNYGYTF.